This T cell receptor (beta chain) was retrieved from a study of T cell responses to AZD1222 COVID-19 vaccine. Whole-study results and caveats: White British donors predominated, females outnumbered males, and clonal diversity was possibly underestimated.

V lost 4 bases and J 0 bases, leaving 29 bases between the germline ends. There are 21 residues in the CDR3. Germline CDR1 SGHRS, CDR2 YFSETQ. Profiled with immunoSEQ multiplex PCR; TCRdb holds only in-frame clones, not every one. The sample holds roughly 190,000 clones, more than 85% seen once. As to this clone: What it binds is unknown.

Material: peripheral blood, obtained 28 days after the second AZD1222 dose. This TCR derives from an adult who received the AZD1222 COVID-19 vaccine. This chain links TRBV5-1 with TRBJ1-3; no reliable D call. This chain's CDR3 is CASSPGGFYTESHISGNTIYF. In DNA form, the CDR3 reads TGCGCCAGCAGCCCCGGCGGGTTTTATACCGAGTCCCATATCTCTGGAAACACCATATATTTT.